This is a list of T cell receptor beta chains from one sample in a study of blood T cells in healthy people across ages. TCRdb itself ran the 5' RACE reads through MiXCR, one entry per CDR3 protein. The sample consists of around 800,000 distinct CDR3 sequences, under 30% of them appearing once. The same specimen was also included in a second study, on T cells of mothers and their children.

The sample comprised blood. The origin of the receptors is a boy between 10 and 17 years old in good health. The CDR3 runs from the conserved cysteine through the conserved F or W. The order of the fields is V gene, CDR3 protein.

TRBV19	CASSLWTAPLNEQFF
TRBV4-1	CASSQPRTGVKNIQCF
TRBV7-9	CASGDTGTAYNEQFF
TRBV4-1	CASSHAGGPYNEQFF
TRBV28	CASSPWAPAYEQYF
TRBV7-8	CASSSGLANGEQFF
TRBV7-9	CASSQGQGADEQYF
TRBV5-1	CASSSVRAGANVLTF
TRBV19	CASSIEGEQAADTQYF
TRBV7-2	CASSLWGANYGYTF
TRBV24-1	CATRGRKEGTGELFF
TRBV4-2	CASSQASAALGETQYF
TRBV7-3	CASSLTPGTKNTEAFF
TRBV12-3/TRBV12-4	CASSFSSSSTDAQYF
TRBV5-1	CASSLNLQKTQYF
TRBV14	CAFCINYPIF
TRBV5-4	CASSLGGVATAGEQFF
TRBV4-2	CASTPTSAVNTGELFF
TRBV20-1	CSARPRGGGAGEQFF
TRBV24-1	CATSDAGGSNQPQHF
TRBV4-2	CASSPGEGVEKLFF
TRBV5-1	CASSPREGQGWETQYF
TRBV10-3	CAISERNPEQYF
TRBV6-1	CASSPTLRTYLKNEQFF
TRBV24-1	CATSDLNRGPGETQYF
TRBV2	CASSQGQEASNEQFF
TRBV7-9	CASSPDVLKETQYF
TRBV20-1	CSASRLAGYNEQFF
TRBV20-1	CSARDRGGPNNEQFF
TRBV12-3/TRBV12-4	CASSFSPSQETQYF
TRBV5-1	CASSLVGQNYGYTF
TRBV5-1	CASSLTGREEAFF
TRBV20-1	CSAPGQSSYEQYF
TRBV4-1	CASARDRPATNEKLFF
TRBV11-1	CASSVTGPSYTDTQYF
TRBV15	CATSRRQGSTTNEKLFF
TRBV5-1	CASSLGLGKDEQYF
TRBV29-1	CSVEDPGTEEKLFF
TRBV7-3	CASSLSPNSPLHF
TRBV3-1	CASSQSPSGGVETQYF
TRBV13	CASSLTDLRGTQYF
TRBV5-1	CASSFDARNSGNTIYF
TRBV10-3	CAIRKRGGLNEQFF
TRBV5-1	CASSPDRGVGYTF
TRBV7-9	CASSLVNSGNTIYF
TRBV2	CASRAWTVNYGYTF
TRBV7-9	CASSLGGAQNEKLFF
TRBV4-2	CASSWGGEGYTF